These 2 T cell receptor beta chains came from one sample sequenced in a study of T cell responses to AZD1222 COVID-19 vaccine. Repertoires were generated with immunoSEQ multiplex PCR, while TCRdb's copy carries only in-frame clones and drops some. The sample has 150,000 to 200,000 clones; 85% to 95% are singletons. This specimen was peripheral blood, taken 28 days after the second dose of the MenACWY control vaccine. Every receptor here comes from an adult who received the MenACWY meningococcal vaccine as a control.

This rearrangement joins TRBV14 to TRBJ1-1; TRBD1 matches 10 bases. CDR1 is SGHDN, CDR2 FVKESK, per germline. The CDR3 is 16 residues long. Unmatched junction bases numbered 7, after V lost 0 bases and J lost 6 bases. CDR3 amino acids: CASSQDLLGQGAEAFF. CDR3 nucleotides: TGTGCCAGCAGCCAAGATTTGTTAGGACAGGGGGCTGAAGCTTTCTTT.

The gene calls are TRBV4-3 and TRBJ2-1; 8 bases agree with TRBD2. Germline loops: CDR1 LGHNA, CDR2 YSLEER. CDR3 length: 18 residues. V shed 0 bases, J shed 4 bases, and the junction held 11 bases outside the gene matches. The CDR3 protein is CASSQEAPGSGAYNEQFF. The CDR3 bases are TGCGCCAGCAGCCAAGAGGCACCTGGTAGCGGGGCTTACAATGAGCAGTTCTTC.